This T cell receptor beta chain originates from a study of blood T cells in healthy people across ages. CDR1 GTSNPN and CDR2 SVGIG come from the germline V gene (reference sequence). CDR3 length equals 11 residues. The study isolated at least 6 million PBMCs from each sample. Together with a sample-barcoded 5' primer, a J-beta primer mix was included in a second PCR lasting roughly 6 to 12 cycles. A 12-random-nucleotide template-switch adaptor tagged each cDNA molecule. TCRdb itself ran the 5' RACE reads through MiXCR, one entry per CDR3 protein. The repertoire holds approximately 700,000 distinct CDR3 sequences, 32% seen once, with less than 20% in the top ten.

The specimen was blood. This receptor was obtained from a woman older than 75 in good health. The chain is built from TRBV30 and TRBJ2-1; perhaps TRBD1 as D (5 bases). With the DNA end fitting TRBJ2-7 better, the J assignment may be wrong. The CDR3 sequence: CAWSHRNEQYF. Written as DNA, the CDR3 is TGTGCCTGGAGTCACAGGAATGAGCAGTACTTC.